Below, 17 T cell receptor beta chains from the same sample are listed, as sequenced in a study of blood T cell repertoires in COVID-19 (dated by TCRdb to about 2020). Receptors were amplified or captured by the immunoSEQ multiplex PCR assay. TCRdb obtained this table from immuneACCESS and retained in-frame rearrangements with V and J assigned. These tables miss some clones; where compared with another copy, unresolved V genes account for less than half of the shortfall, and the remainder is unexplained. The sample table lists about 140,000 clones, about nine tenths of them with a count of one. The ten largest clones capture around 2.3% of the sample. Sequences were obtained from peripheral blood. These receptors came from a human donor with COVID-19, enrolled during active disease. The donor label of this sample is uncertain.

This chain uses TRBV6-5 with TRBJ2-2; tentative D call: TRBD1 (5 bases). Trimming shortened V by 2 bases and J by 4 bases, and 14 bases separated the two germline ends. The CDR3 is 16 amino acids. The germline V gene has CDR1 MNHEY and CDR2 SVGAGI. This chain's CDR3 is CASSYQAGPTTGELFF. The CDR3 bases are TGTGCCAGCAGTTACCAGGCAGGGCCGACCACCGGGGAGCTGTTTTTT.

This clone was found a few times. V usage is TRBV18 and J usage is TRBJ1-1; a possible D gene is TRBD1 (6 bases). V gave up 0 bases and J gave up 5 bases, with 13 bases separating them. From germline, CDR1 is KGHSH and CDR2 LQKENI. This CDR3 contains 15 residues. This CDR3 is CASSPPGQGQTEAFF. The CDR3 bases are TGTGCCAGCTCACCACCGGGTCAGGGACAAACTGAAGCTTTCTTT.

The chain recombines TRBV13 with TRBJ1-3; D is unresolved. The CDR3 is 16 residues long. Germline assignment: CDR1 PRHDT and CDR2 FYEKMQ (reference sequence). V lost 6 bases and J 0 bases, leaving 15 bases between the germline ends. CDR3 sequence reads: CASSVGSASSGNTIYF. Here the CDR3 DNA reads TGTGCCAGCAGTGTGGGTTCAGCGAGCTCTGGAAACACCATATATTTT.

V is TRBV7-3 and J is TRBJ1-3; D is unresolved. This CDR3 is 15 amino acids long. Trimming took off 1 base at V and 2 bases at J, with 9 bases between the two ends. Germline V CDR1 and CDR2: SGHTA, FQGTGA. The CDR3 DNA is TGTGCCAGCAGCTTAAGCGGTGGAGCTGGAAACACCATATATTTT. Its translation is CASSLSGGAGNTIYF.

This clone came up a few times. V gene TRBV13 combines with J gene TRBJ1-2; 7 nucleotides agree with TRBD1. With V trimmed by 4 bases and J by 3 bases, 5 bases remained unmatched. The CDR3 is made up of 14 amino acids. The germline V gene encodes CDR1 PRHDT and CDR2 FYEKMQ (reference sequence). CDR3 DNA sequence: TGTGCCAGCAGCTCGCCGGGACAGTACTATGGCTACACCTTC. Residues: CASSSPGQYYGYTF. Using reference TRBV13 and TRBJ1-2 for the parts outside the CDR3, the full variable domain is AAGVIQSPRHLIKEKRETATLKCYPIPRHDTVYWYQQGPGQDPQFLISFYEKMQSDKGSIPDRFSAQQFSDYHSELNMSSLELGDSALYFCASSSPGQYYGYTFGSGTRLTVV.

The V call is TRBV5-1, the J call TRBJ1-2, with D perhaps TRBD1 (6 bases). Trimming removed 2 bases at V and 4 bases at J, with 12 bases between. The CDR3 has 14 amino acids. Germline V gene data show CDR1 as SGHRS and CDR2 as YFSETQ. In nucleotides, the CDR3 is TGCGCCAGCAGCTTATTCGACAGGCTCTATGGCTACACCTTC. It translates to CASSLFDRLYGYTF.

V usage is TRBV18 and J usage is TRBJ2-2; D is possibly TRBD2 (5 bases). Germline V lookup: CDR1 KGHSH, CDR2 LQKENI. The CDR3 has 16 amino acids. V gave up 5 bases and J gave up 1 base, with 14 bases separating them. CDR3 nucleotide sequence: TGTGCCAGCTCATCGCAAGGACTGCAGAACACCGGGGAGCTGTTTTTT. It specifies CASSSQGLQNTGELFF. The whole variable domain, remainder taken from reference TRBV18 and TRBJ2-2, is NAGVMQNPRHLVRRRGQEARLRCSPMKGHSHVYWYRQLPEEGLKFMVYLQKENIIDESGMPKERFSAEFPKEGPSILRIQQVVRGDSAAYFCASSSQGLQNTGELFFGEGSRLTVL.

In its sample, this clone was seen a few times. The chain is built from TRBV10-1 and TRBJ1-1, with D unresolved. CDR1 and CDR2 (germline): WNHNN, SYGVQD (reference sequence). The CDR3 runs 14 residues. Between the trimmed V and J ends, which lost 2 bases and 5 bases, there was a span of 12 bases. CDR3 in amino acids: CASSEEQRGTEAFF. The CDR3 coding sequence is TGCGCCAGCAGTGAGGAGCAGCGTGGGACTGAAGCTTTCTTT.

The V call is TRBV10-3, the J call TRBJ1-2; D is ambiguous. The CDR3 runs to 13 residues. Germline V gives CDR1 ENHRY, CDR2 SYGVKD. V gave up 2 bases and J gave up 4 bases, with 8 bases separating them. The CDR3 region is CAISEGESYGYTF. The CDR3 DNA reads TGTGCCATCAGTGAGGGGGAGTCCTATGGCTACACCTTC.

The gene calls are TRBV27 and TRBJ2-1; 7 nucleotides line up with TRBD2. There are 15 residues in the CDR3. V lost 3 bases to trimming and J lost 4 bases; unmatched junction nucleotides: 6. Germline V gene sequence: CDR1 MNHEY, CDR2 SMNVEV (reference sequence). The CDR3 region is CASSFRGERYNEQFF. In DNA form, the CDR3 reads TGTGCCAGCAGTTTCCGGGGGGAGCGGTACAATGAGCAGTTCTTC.

This chain links TRBV7-9 with TRBJ2-7; 8 bases agree with TRBD1. The length of the CDR3 is 15 residues. CDR1 is SEHNR, CDR2 FQNEAQ, per germline (reference sequence). The junction had 12 bases not matched to a gene; V was cut back by 5 bases and J by 6 bases. The DNA of the CDR3 is TGTGCCAGCAGCGACCTCAGGGGGCCCATCGGCGAGCAGTACTTC. It yields the protein CASSDLRGPIGEQYF.

This rearrangement joins TRBV5-4 to TRBJ2-3; 7 nucleotides agree with TRBD2. From germline, CDR1 is SGHNT and CDR2 YYREEE (reference sequence). The CDR3 is 13 amino acids. Unmatched junction bases numbered 0, after V lost 1 base and J lost 4 bases. CDR3: CASSLRGADTQYF. CDR3 bases: TGTGCCAGCAGCTTGCGGGGGGCAGATACGCAGTATTTT.

The CDR3 loop reads CAWSVLREPLHF. CDR3 nucleotides: TGTGCCTGGAGTGTCCTCCGGGAACCCCTCCACTTT. The chain joins TRBV30 to TRBJ1-6; the D is unclear. This CDR3 has 12 residues. Trimming left V 0 bases short and J 12 bases short, with 9 bases between. The germline V gene encodes CDR1 GTSNPN and CDR2 SVGIG (reference sequence).

J is TRBJ2-3 and V is TRBV10-1, with D hard to call. The germline V gene encodes CDR1 WNHNN and CDR2 SYGVQD (reference sequence). Trimming took off 0 bases at V and 6 bases at J, with 10 bases between the two ends. The CDR3 loop spans 14 amino acids. CDR3 in amino acids: CASSESPRRDTQYF. The CDR3 nucleotides read TGCGCCAGCAGTGAGTCGCCACGCCGGGATACGCAGTATTTT.

This chain connects TRBV28 to TRBJ1-4; D not certain. CDR1 is MDHEN and CDR2 is SYDVKM in the germline V gene. The V end lost 5 bases, the J end lost 8 bases, and 21 bases lay between the germline ends. This CDR3 contains 16 residues. The CDR3 here is CASSPTPWRGEEKLFF. CDR3 nucleotides: TGTGCCAGCAGTCCGACCCCTTGGCGCGGGGAGGAAAAACTGTTTTTT.

J is TRBJ1-5 and V is TRBV3-1 (or the pseudogene TRBV3-2); D perhaps matches TRBD1 (5 bases). Trimming took 0 bases from V and 9 from J, leaving 9 bases between them. The length of the CDR3 is 13 residues. Germline CDR1 and CDR2: LGHDT and YNNKEL (reference sequence). The CDR3 spells CASSQEGVTPQHF. In DNA, the CDR3 is TGTGCCAGCAGCCAAGAAGGGGTTACGCCCCAGCATTTT.

This clone occurred once. The chain recombines TRBV30 with TRBJ1-4; TRBD1 might be the D (5 bases). Trimming cost V 0 bases and J 6 bases, with 11 bases left between them. This CDR3 contains 14 residues. Germline CDR1 GTSNPN, CDR2 SVGIG (reference sequence). In nucleotides, the CDR3 is TGTGCCTGGAGTGTCTCAGGGTCTGATGAAAAACTGTTTTTT. Translated, it gives CAWSVSGSDEKLFF.